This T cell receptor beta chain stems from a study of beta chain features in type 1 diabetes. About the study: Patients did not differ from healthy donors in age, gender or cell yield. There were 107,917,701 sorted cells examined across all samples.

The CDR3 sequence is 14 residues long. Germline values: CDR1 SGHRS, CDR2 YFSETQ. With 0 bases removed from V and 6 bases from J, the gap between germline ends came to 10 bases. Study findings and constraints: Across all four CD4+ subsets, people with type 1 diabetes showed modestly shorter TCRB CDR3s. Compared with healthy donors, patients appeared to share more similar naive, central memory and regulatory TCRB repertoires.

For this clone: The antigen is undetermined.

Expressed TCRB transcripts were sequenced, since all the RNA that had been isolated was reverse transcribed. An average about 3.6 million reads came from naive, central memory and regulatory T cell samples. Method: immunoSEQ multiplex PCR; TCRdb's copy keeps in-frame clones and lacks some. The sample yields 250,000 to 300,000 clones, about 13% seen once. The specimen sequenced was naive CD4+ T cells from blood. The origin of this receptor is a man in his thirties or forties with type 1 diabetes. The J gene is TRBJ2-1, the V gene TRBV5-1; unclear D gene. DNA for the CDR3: TGCGCCAGCAGCTTGGTACCCCCTAGCAATGAGCAGTTCTTC. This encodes CASSLVPPSNEQFF.